This T cell receptor (beta chain) comes out of a study of blood T cell repertoires in COVID-19. Study background: Acute and convalescent COVID-19 specimens originated in the United States, Italy and Spain.

This clone came up once. V was pared by 0 bases and J by 2 bases, with 9 bases between. This CDR3 has 14 residues. Germline V gene lookup returns CDR1 SGHRS and CDR2 YFSETQ. Methods used by the authors: For nucleated cells, counts were estimated from reference gene primer amplification. Method: immunoSEQ multiplex PCR; TCRdb's copy keeps in-frame clones and lacks some. V and J calls and clone size follow that table, whereas D and trimming were derived from the DNA. The profile shows more than 70,000 clones, roughly four fifths of them singletons. The sample was peripheral blood. This sequence was found in a human donor in a cohort sampled during active COVID-19. This sequence joins TRBV5-1 and TRBJ2-7; D possibly corresponds to TRBD2 (5 bases). The CDR3 spells CASSLGGRTYEQYF. DNA for the CDR3: TGCGCCAGCAGCTTGGGCGGGCGAACCTACGAGCAGTACTTC.